These T cell receptor beta chains were read from a single sample in a study of patients and donors after allogeneic stem cell transplantation. TCRdb used MiXCR to reprocess the RT-PCR reads, holding one entry per CDR3 protein. The data show about a million distinct CDR3 sequences, more than 15% seen once. Sequenced input: blood, either unsorted or a sorted T cell fraction (not recorded which). The receptors were sampled from a human donor who was either an allogeneic HSCT recipient or a stem cell or donor lymphocyte infusion donor (not recorded which). It is not recorded whose cells these are; they may come from a transplant donor. CDR3s include the opening cysteine and the closing phenylalanine or tryptophan. The order of the fields is V gene, clone size, J gene, D gene, CDR3 DNA, CDR3 protein. D genes are given only for firm matches. Size is omitted from some rows. Given values are once, few, many or a class for expanded clones.

>TRBV3-1|few|TRBJ2-7|TRBD1
TGTGCCAGCAGCCTTACAGGGGTCCGCTCCTACGAGCAGTACTTC
CASSLTGVRSYEQYF
>TRBV15|few|TRBJ2-1|TRBD1
TGTGCCACCAGCAGAGATCAGGGGGTCCCCTACAATGAGCAGTTCTTC
CATSRDQGVPYNEQFF
>TRBV4-1|NA|TRBJ1-1|TRBD1
TGCGCCAGCAGCCAAGTCAGAGGACAGGGAAATGCTGAAGCTTTCTTT
CASSQVRGQGNAEAFF
>TRBV5-1|NA|TRBJ2-2|TRBD1
TGCGCCAGCAGCTTGAAGGGACAGCAAACCGGGGAGCTGTTTTTT
CASSLKGQQTGELFF
>TRBV5-1|few|TRBJ2-5|TRBD2
TGCGCCAGCAGCCGGATGGCTAGCGGGAGGGGAGAGACCCAGTACTTC
CASSRMASGRGETQYF
>TRBV29-1|many|TRBJ2-2|NA
TGCAGCGTTGAGGCCGACACCGGGGAGCTGTTTTTT
CSVEADTGELFF
>TRBV29-1|NA|TRBJ2-3|NA
TGCAGCGTTGGAAGAGGGGCCGCGTGGGATACGCAGTATTTT
CSVGRGAAWDTQYF
>TRBV27|few|TRBJ2-2|NA
TGTGCCAGCAGTCCGATGCGGGTGAACACCGGGGAGCTGTTTTTT
CASSPMRVNTGELFF
>TRBV6-5|NA|TRBJ2-7|NA
TGTGCCAGCAGTTACGACAGACTCTCCTACGAGCAGTACTTC
CASSYDRLSYEQYF
>TRBV5-1|NA|TRBJ2-1|NA
TGCGCCAGCAGCTGGGACACCCCGGACAATGAGCAGTTCTTC
CASSWDTPDNEQFF
>TRBV20-1|few|TRBJ2-2|NA
TGCAGTGCCCCTAATAAGAGGACCGACACCGGGGAGCTGTTTTTT
CSAPNKRTDTGELFF